Presented here are 28 T cell receptor beta chains from one specimen sequenced in a study of blood T cell repertoires in COVID-19. Clones were read by immunoSEQ multiplex PCR, and TCRdb kept only the in-frame ones, dropping some. The sample shows 200,000 to 300,000 clones, 88% of them seen only once. Sequencing was performed on PBMCs or T cells enriched from blood (not recorded which). These TCRs come from a woman between 35 and 50 years old with acute COVID-19.

The chain combines TRBV6-2 or TRBV6-3 with TRBJ1-2; D possibly corresponds to TRBD1 (5 bases). Trimming cost V 2 bases and J 8 bases, with 9 bases left between them. The germline V gene has CDR1 MNHEY and CDR2 SVGEGT. The CDR3 runs to 12 residues. CDR3 nucleotide sequence: TGTGCCAGCAGTTACAGGGGTTCGGGCTACACCTTC. Translating gives CASSYRGSGYTF.

V and J are TRBV7-2 and TRBJ1-3; D is perhaps TRBD1 (5 bases). This CDR3 has 14 residues. Trimming pared 3 bases from V and 8 bases from J, leaving 14 bases between. Germline-derived CDR1 and CDR2 are SGHTA and FQGNSA. The CDR3 nucleotides are TGTGCCAGCAGCTTCACGGGGGGAACTGACACCATATATTTT. Amino acid sequence: CASSFTGGTDTIYF.

V is TRBV5-1 and J is TRBJ1-6; D ambiguous. The CDR3 is 14 residues long. V was cut by 4 bases and J by 7 bases, with 12 bases left in between. In germline, CDR1 is SGHRS, CDR2 YFSETQ. As DNA, the CDR3 is TGCGCCAGCAGCAGATCCCCGGGGAATTCACCCCTCCACTTT. It translates to CASSRSPGNSPLHF.

In this sample, this clone turned up once. CDR3 in amino acids: CASSESKGGNYGYTF. CDR3 in DNA: TGCGCCAGCAGTGAGTCGAAAGGCGGAAACTATGGCTACACCTTC. The V and J genes are TRBV10-2 and TRBJ1-2; no clear D gene. The length of the CDR3 is 15 residues. Germline V gene sequence: CDR1 WSHSY, CDR2 SAAADI. Trimming stripped 0 bases from V and 2 bases from J, with 10 bases between.

The chain links TRBV11-2 to TRBJ2-3; 12 nucleotides match TRBD2. Unmatched junction bases numbered 8, after V lost 2 bases and J lost 5 bases. The germline V gene has CDR1 SGHAT and CDR2 FQNNGV. The CDR3 is made up of 17 amino acids. The CDR3 loop is CASSLRLAGGPGDTQYF. In DNA, the CDR3 is TGTGCCAGCAGCTTAAGGCTAGCGGGGGGGCCGGGAGATACGCAGTATTTT.

This clone was seen a few times. This sequence joins TRBV7-2 and TRBJ1-2; 9 nucleotides match TRBD1. Per germline, CDR1 SGHTA and CDR2 FQGNSA. J lost 6 bases, V lost 5 bases, and 16 bases had no gene match. CDR3 size: 17 residues. The CDR3 DNA reads as TGTGCCAGCAGCCAAGACCCCGTTCGGGACAGGGCTGATGGCTACACCTTC. Protein: CASSQDPVRDRADGYTF.

The gene calls are TRBV7-9 and TRBJ1-1; the D is unclear. CDR1 SEHNR and CDR2 FQNEAQ come from the germline V gene (reference sequence). CDR3 length equals 14 residues. Trimming removed 1 base at V and 1 base at J, with 7 bases between. The CDR3 sequence: CASSLGFRNTEAFF. The CDR3 coding sequence is TGTGCCAGCAGCTTAGGTTTTAGGAACACTGAAGCTTTCTTT.

The rearrangement links TRBV6-5 to TRBJ1-6; D remains unclear. The germline V and J ends were trimmed by 5 bases and 9 bases, with 11 bases remaining between them. From germline, CDR1 is MNHEY and CDR2 SVGAGI. The CDR3 sequence is 13 residues long. The CDR3 DNA reads TGTGCCAGCAGTCCCGGCTGGAGTTCACCCCTCCACTTT. It encodes CASSPGWSSPLHF.

V usage is TRBV5-1 and J usage is TRBJ1-1; D is ambiguous. V was pared by 0 bases and J by 1 base, with 10 bases between. CDR1 and CDR2 from the germline V gene are SGHRS and YFSETQ. The CDR3 has 15 amino acids. The CDR3 is CASSLGGNSNTEAFF. CDR3 sequence (DNA): TGCGCCAGCAGCTTGGGCGGGAATTCGAACACTGAAGCTTTCTTT.

This clone was detected once. This chain joins TRBV7-2 and TRBJ2-3; a possible D gene is TRBD1 (6 bases). This CDR3 region has 13 residues. V shed 2 bases and J shed 6 bases, with 9 bases lying between them. Germline V gene lookup returns CDR1 SGHTA and CDR2 FQGNSA. The CDR3 DNA is TGTGCCAGCAGCTTATCCAGGGGCGATACGCAGTATTTT. This sequence encodes CASSLSRGDTQYF.

V usage is TRBV28 and J usage is TRBJ1-2; D is possibly TRBD1 (6 bases). V shed 7 bases and J shed 2 bases, with 14 bases lying between them. Germline assignment: CDR1 MDHEN and CDR2 SYDVKM. This CDR3 contains 14 residues. The CDR3 nucleotides read TGTGCCAGCACCCGACAGGCGATCAACTATGGCTACACCTTC. Its translation: CASTRQAINYGYTF.

This CDR3 reads CASSLGTAKPLGYTF. The CDR3 DNA reads TGCGCCAGCAGCCTGGGGACAGCCAAGCCACTAGGCTACACCTTC. The chain employs TRBV5-1 and TRBJ1-2; 7 bases agree with TRBD1. Germline CDR1 SGHRS, CDR2 YFSETQ. J lost 8 bases, V lost 4 bases, and 14 bases had no gene match. The CDR3 has 15 amino acids.

The V gene is TRBV18, the J gene TRBJ2-5; no definite D call. The length of the CDR3 is 12 residues. CDR1 KGHSH and CDR2 LQKENI come from the germline V gene. V was pared by 4 bases and J by 5 bases, with 8 bases between. The CDR3 here is CASSRSRETQYF. In DNA form, the CDR3 reads TGTGCCAGCTCACGCTCCCGGGAGACCCAGTACTTC.

CDR3 region: CARGGYLGPGPETQYF. The CDR3 nucleotides are TGTGCCAGAGGGGGCTACTTAGGCCCGGGCCCCGAGACCCAGTACTTC. The rearrangement joins TRBV2 to TRBJ2-5, with 7 bases lining up with TRBD1. The CDR3 has 16 amino acids. V trimming: 9 bases; J trimming: 5 bases; junction bases outside the gene matches: 18. CDR1 and CDR2 from the germline V gene are SNHLY and FYNNEI.

The sample holds one count of this clone. The chain recombines TRBV27 with TRBJ2-3; the match to TRBD2 covers 13 bases. V gave up 3 bases and J gave up 6 bases; unmatched junction bases: 18. Looked up from germline, CDR1 is MNHEY and CDR2 is SMNVEV (reference sequence). The CDR3 totals 20 residues. CDR3 sequence (DNA): TGTGCCAGCAGTTTCTCGTTCAGCGGACTAGCGGGGGATAGCGAGGATACGCAGTATTTT. Its protein is CASSFSFSGLAGDSEDTQYF.

Of note for this clone: At the DNA level, this CDR3 is encoded by other sequences in the same sample as well. The chain recombines TRBV12-3 or TRBV12-4 with TRBJ1-2; maybe TRBD1 (6 bases). V lost 5 bases to trimming and J lost 2 bases, with 9 bases between them. CDR3 length: 13 amino acids. The CDR3 is CASSLQGNYGYTF. CDR3 nucleotides: TGTGCCAGCAGTCTCCAGGGGAACTATGGCTACACCTTC.

The V call is TRBV6-4, the J call TRBJ2-3; D is perhaps TRBD1 (6 bases). Germline CDR1 and CDR2: MRHNA and SNTAGT. The ends were cut back, 4 bases at V and 2 bases at J, with 13 bases in the middle. This CDR3 is built from 15 residues. Written as DNA, the CDR3 is TGTGCCAGCAGTGTCTCGACAGGACACACAGATACGCAGTATTTT. It specifies CASSVSTGHTDTQYF.

This chain uses TRBV27 with TRBJ2-7; TRBD1 is a possible D gene (7 bases). CDR3 size: 14 residues. Trimming took 3 bases from V and 5 from J, leaving 14 bases between them. CDR1 and CDR2 (germline): MNHEY, SMNVEV (reference sequence). This CDR3 is CASSFRQGGNEQYF. CDR3 sequence (DNA): TGTGCCAGCAGTTTTCGACAGGGAGGCAACGAGCAGTACTTC.

Written as DNA, the CDR3 is TGTGCCAGCAGCCTGGGGGAGTTGCGATTCTTC. It translates to CASSLGELRFF. V and J are TRBV5-6 and TRBJ2-1; D is tentatively TRBD1 or TRBD2 (5 bases each). The germline gives CDR1 SGHDT, CDR2 YYEEEE. The CDR3 length is 11 residues. V was trimmed by 4 bases and J by 16 bases, leaving 15 bases between them.

This rearrangement joins TRBV24-1 to TRBJ2-1, with TRBD2 as a possible D gene (6 bases). The CDR3 runs to 15 residues. Germline V CDR1 and CDR2: KGHDR, SFDVKD. The V end lost 7 bases, the J end lost 0 bases, and 12 bases lay between the germline ends. CDR3 amino acids: CATSYSGNSYNEQFF. The CDR3 nucleotides read TGTGCCACCAGCTATAGCGGAAACTCCTACAATGAGCAGTTCTTC.

This clone turned up a few times. The CDR3, as DNA: TGTGCCAGCAGTGAAGACGGCGGGAGTAACAATGAGCAGTTCTTC. Protein: CASSEDGGSNNEQFF. This chain joins TRBV6-1 and TRBJ2-1, with 7 positions matching TRBD2. The CDR3 contains 15 residues. V shed 1 base, J shed 5 bases, and the junction held 5 bases outside the gene matches. Germline V gives CDR1 MNHNS, CDR2 SASEGT.

The gene calls are TRBV2 and TRBJ1-2; D is unresolved. This CDR3 contains 14 residues. CDR1 is SNHLY and CDR2 is FYNNEI in the germline V gene. V gave up 5 bases and J gave up 6 bases, with 16 bases separating them. The CDR3: CASSPYNTPHGYTF. The CDR3 DNA is TGTGCCAGCAGTCCTTATAACACCCCGCATGGCTACACCTTC. The variable domain in full, completed from reference TRBV2 and TRBJ1-2, reads EPEVTQTPSHQVTQMGQEVILRCVPISNHLYFYWYRQILGQKVEFLVSFYNNEISEKSEIFDDQFSVERPDGSNFTLKIRSTKLEDSAMYFCASSPYNTPHGYTFGSGTRLTVV.

V is TRBV29-1 and J is TRBJ2-1; 8 bases align to TRBD2. Per germline, CDR1 SQVTM and CDR2 ANQGSEA. The ends lost 6 bases at V and 4 bases at J; junction bases unmatched: 5. There are 13 residues in the CDR3. In DNA, the CDR3 is TGCAGCGTGTCTAGCGGGCCTTACAATGAGCAGTTCTTC. Translating gives CSVSSGPYNEQFF.

V gene TRBV7-2 combines with J gene TRBJ1-3; D is undetermined. In germline, CDR1 is SGHTA, CDR2 FQGNSA. Trimming took off 0 bases at V and 0 bases at J, with 6 bases between the two ends. The CDR3 spans 15 residues. The chain's CDR3 is CASSLASSSGNTIYF. In nucleotides, the CDR3 is TGTGCCAGCAGCTTAGCGTCATCCTCTGGAAACACCATATATTTT.

This clone was detected once. DNA of the CDR3: TGTGCCAGCAGCCAAGTCAGACTAGCGGGGGACGGGGAGCTGTTTTTT. It encodes CASSQVRLAGDGELFF. This sequence joins TRBV4-2 and TRBJ2-2; 12 nucleotides agree with TRBD2. The CDR3 totals 16 residues. CDR1 is LGHNA, CDR2 YNFKEQ, per germline. V shed 1 base and J 7 bases; nucleotides not matched to a gene: 4.

The V call is TRBV7-2, the J call TRBJ1-1; D gene ambiguous. The V gene lost 2 bases and the J gene lost 0 bases, with 10 bases spanning the gap. Germline V lookup: CDR1 SGHTA, CDR2 FQGNSA. This CDR3 region has 15 residues. The CDR3 DNA reads TGTGCCAGCAGCTTAAGCTTCGCCATGAACACTGAAGCTTTCTTT. Amino acid sequence: CASSLSFAMNTEAFF.

The V gene is TRBV20-1, the J gene TRBJ2-7; 8 bases agree with TRBD1. CDR3 length equals 11 residues. V gave up 0 bases and J gave up 10 bases; unmatched junction bases: 2. Germline V lookup: CDR1 DFQATT, CDR2 SNEGSKA (reference sequence). The chain's CDR3 is CSAREGQGQYF. The CDR3 region has the DNA TGCAGTGCTAGAGAAGGACAGGGCCAGTACTTC.

This chain uses TRBV6-5 with TRBJ2-1, with D tentatively TRBD2 (6 bases). Between the trimmed V and J ends, which lost 7 bases and 3 bases, there was a span of 13 bases. Germline V CDR1 and CDR2: MNHEY, SVGAGI. The CDR3 spans 14 residues. For the CDR3, the DNA is TGTGCCAGCACCACTAGCTGGGGCTACAATGAGCAGTTCTTC. Translated: CASTTSWGYNEQFF.